This paragraph reports one T cell receptor (beta chain). The antigen remains undetermined. This sample was included in a study of cytomegalovirus exposure and HLA in healthy donors. The study, taken as a whole, reports: Later work found most CMV-associated TCR beta chains apparently HLA-restricted.

Germline loops: CDR1 MNHNS, CDR2 SASEGT. With V trimmed by 10 bases and J by 3 bases, 5 bases remained unmatched. This CDR3 has 13 residues. PCR was performed using 60 Vbeta and 13 Jbeta primers. Generated by immunoSEQ multiplex PCR, the TCRdb table keeps only in-frame clones and is missing some. The table lists 45,000 or so clones. The clonotype was recovered from a male donor in good health and CMV-seronegative. Sequencing was performed on PBMCs. V and J are TRBV6-1 and TRBJ2-3, with 9 nucleotides matching TRBD2. In DNA form, the CDR3 reads TGTGCCACAAGCGGGGGGCAAACAGATACGCAGTATTTT. Translating it yields CATSGGQTDTQYF.